Following are 5 T cell receptor beta chains from one sample sequenced in a study of blood T cell repertoires in COVID-19. Repertoires were generated with immunoSEQ multiplex PCR, while TCRdb's copy carries only in-frame clones and drops some. Of about 88,000 clones detected, around 90% appear once; the ten largest clones hold approximately 10%. Sequencing was performed on peripheral blood. These receptors were collected from an elderly man with acute or convalescent COVID-19.

The chain carries TRBV6-5 and TRBJ2-7, with D perhaps TRBD1 (6 bases). V was pared by 6 bases and J by 2 bases, with 11 bases between. Germline V gene sequence: CDR1 MNHEY, CDR2 SVGAGI. CDR3 size: 13 residues. This chain's CDR3 is CASRDSLTYEQYF. CDR3 bases: TGTGCCAGCAGGGACAGTTTAACCTACGAGCAGTACTTC.

The V call is TRBV12-1, the J call TRBJ1-1; the DNA was not used to check the table's D call, TRBD1. TRBV12-1 is an annotated pseudogene. CDR3 size: 14 residues. The CDR3 sequence is CASSFDQGWTEAFF. Written as DNA, the CDR3 is TGTGCCAGCAGCTTTGATCAGGGTTGGACTGAAGCTTTCTTT.

V is TRBV7-2 and J is TRBJ1-3, with 8 bases matching TRBD1. The CDR3 is made up of 16 amino acids. The germline CDR1 and CDR2 sequences are SGHTA and FQGNSA. With V trimmed by 1 base and J by 3 bases, 5 bases remained unmatched. CDR3 nucleotides: TGTGCCAGCAGCTTAGTAGCAGGGGGCTATGGAAACACCATATATTTT. Protein: CASSLVAGGYGNTIYF.

The gene calls are TRBV5-1 and TRBJ2-1, with 11 bases lining up with TRBD2. Germline CDR1 reads SGHRS; CDR2 reads YFSETQ. V shed 4 bases, J shed 6 bases, and the junction held 6 bases outside the gene matches. The CDR3 covers 15 residues. This chain's CDR3 is CASSQTGTSGNEQFF. For the CDR3, the DNA is TGCGCCAGCAGCCAAACCGGGACTAGCGGCAATGAGCAGTTCTTC.

This chain joins TRBV5-1 and TRBJ2-2; no clear D. CDR1 and CDR2 (germline): SGHRS, YFSETQ. The V and J ends lost 5 bases and 4 bases respectively, with 12 bases between them. The CDR3 is 14 residues long. CDR3 nucleotide sequence: TGCGCCAGCAGTTATCAGGTTGCCACCGGGGAGCTGTTTTTT. This codes for CASSYQVATGELFF.